This T cell receptor beta chain was sequenced for a study of blood T cell repertoires in COVID-19. J was trimmed by 2 bases and V by 4 bases; bases with no gene match: 4. CDR3 length equals 14 residues. Germline lookup yields CDR1 SGHDT and CDR2 YYEEEE. Per the authors' pipeline: By means of reference gene primer amplification, nucleated cell counts were estimated. Generated by immunoSEQ multiplex PCR, the TCRdb table keeps only in-frame clones and is missing some. D and trimming were read from the DNA, whereas the V and J calls and clone size are those reported in that table. Found here are over 200,000 clones, 84% of them singletons; the top ten hold 7.6%.

The sequenced sample consisted of peripheral blood. The chain recombines TRBV5-6 with TRBJ2-3; 7 bases match TRBD1. This receptor was identified in a woman in her 50s with active or convalescent COVID-19. This chain's CDR3 is CASSPGGFTDTQYF. The CDR3 DNA reads as TGTGCCAGCAGCCCAGGGGGTTTCACAGATACGCAGTATTTT. The whole variable domain, filled in from reference TRBV5-6 and TRBJ2-3, reads DAGVTQSPTHLIKTRGQQVTLRCSPKSGHDTVSWYQQALGQGPQFIFQYYEEEERQRGNFPDRFSGHQFPNYSSELNVNALLLGDSALYLCASSPGGFTDTQYFGPGTRLTVL.